This T cell receptor (beta chain) is from a study of T cell repertoires in cytomegalovirus infection (dated by TCRdb to about 2019). Regarding the complete study: The peptide stimulations were aimed at well-studied HLA-B-restricted epitopes as well as recently identified HLA-C-restricted CMV epitopes, whose presentation resists viral immunomodulation. The HLA type of each donor mattered for the analysis, because public TCR beta signatures pointed to carriage of CMV infection along with the matching HLA type. Beyond this particular receptor, the publication reports: Cumulative frequency of public TCR beta family members discriminated carriers of CMV infection plus the relevant HLA type in this cohort and an independent roughly 330-donor cohort. The ex vivo response was dominated by HLA-C-restricted CMV-specific TCR beta clonotypes, which also provided the single most frequent clonotype in two of eight donors.

This clonotype was seen a few times. What this receptor recognizes is not known. Base qualities are not at hand, and no much larger clone is one base apart. Sequencing used an Illumina HiSeq 1500. TCRdb reprocessed the public reads (quality trimming at Q25 with fastp, clone calling with MiXCR) and kept in-frame beta chains. A single entry per CDR3 protein holds the most common genes and DNA from its merged rows. This sample comprises about 830,000 distinct CDR3 sequences, 32% of them detected only once. The ten most abundant clones make up 12% of the sample. In the germline V gene, CDR1 corresponds to SGHVS and CDR2 to FQNEAQ. The CDR3 contains 14 residues, cysteine and valine counted. Left in the record is the CDR3 DNA by itself, 42 bases read in frame from the first base. V loses 1 base of germline sequence and J loses 5 bases, and the interval between the two ends is 12 bases. Per the publication, the treatment or condition label means: in vitro stimulation with specific CMV peptide epitopes to enrich CMV-specific T cells.

The origin of this receptor is a human donor in good health (CMV status not recorded). Some clones in this sample may be carry-over from other donors' samples. The rearrangement combines TRBV7-8 with TRBJ2-7; the D gene identity is not certain. The sample was cultured CD8+ T cells from PBMCs, taken from culture after CMV antigen stimulation. CDR3 protein: CASSLGFRIHEQYV. In nucleotide form, the sequence is TGTGCCAGCAGCTTAGGTTTCAGGATCCACGAGCAGTACGTC.